This T cell receptor beta chain was documented in a study of T cells in Graves' hyperthyroidism and ophthalmopathy. Details on this clonotype: The antigen remains unidentified.

Study outcomes and limitations: Most expanded thyroid clonotypes above 0.001 recurred in blood.

RNA transcripts gave rise to amplified TCR beta CDR3 regions. HTBI primers were the set used in a first-round RT-PCR of the TCR CDR3. Each CDR3 protein gets one entry after TCRdb re-called the multiplex PCR reads with MiXCR. The repertoire includes fewer than 600,000 distinct CDR3 sequences, less than 15% of them detected once, and roughly 14% sits in the top ten. Across 18 months, stable Graves' hyperthyroidism was marked by no progression to ophthalmopathy. A patient was excluded if there was uncontrolled infection, other autoimmune disease, pregnancy or lactation. Extraction of PBMCs used 8.5 to 10 ml of fresh peripheral blood. Per the germline V gene, CDR1 is MGHRA and CDR2 is YSYEKL. The V and J ends lost 7 bases and 0 bases respectively, with 13 bases between them. CDR3 length equals 15 residues.

The chain has TRBV4-1 and TRBJ1-5; D is ambiguous. The clonotype was recovered from a woman aged 40 to 50 with Graves' hyperthyroidism. Specimen: blood. Here the CDR3 DNA reads TGCGCCAGCACCAACGGCCCAGATAGCAATCAGCCCCAGCATTTT. The encoded protein is CASTNGPDSNQPQHF.